Listed here is a single T cell receptor beta chain. Its antigen is currently unknown. With 60 Vbeta and 13 Jbeta primers, the PCR was carried out. TCRdb's table, derived via immunoSEQ multiplex PCR, lists solely in-frame clones and lacks some. The data show roughly 260,000 clones, with 84% seen just once and roughly 2% held by the top ten. The CDR3 sequence is 15 residues long. In germline, CDR1 is MDHEN, CDR2 SYDVKM. The V gene end was trimmed by 9 bases and the J gene end by 1 base; junction bases not matched to a gene: 5. This entry is derived from a study of cytomegalovirus exposure and HLA in healthy donors. General study points: Sequencing artifact likely explains a cluster of highly shared sequence variants.

The clonotype originates from a woman between 35 and 50 years old in good health and CMV-seropositive. Sequencing was performed on PBMCs. This rearrangement joins TRBV28 to TRBJ2-1, with TRBD2 matching 11 bases. The CDR3 loop reads CASTLAGGSYNEQFF. The CDR3, as DNA: TGTGCCAGTACCCTAGCGGGAGGTTCCTACAATGAGCAGTTCTTC.